Listed below are T cell receptor beta chains from one sample, sequenced in a study of CD8 T cells in Susac syndrome. TCRdb processed the immunoSEQ multiplex PCR reads anew with MiXCR; each CDR3 protein has one entry. The data show 53,000 or so distinct CDR3 sequences, approximately 93% seen once. Input material: CD8+ T cells from PBMCs. The receptors here all came from a human donor in good health. CDR3s include the opening cysteine and the closing phenylalanine or tryptophan. D genes are given only for firm matches. Some rows mark clone size as missing; the rest say once, few, many or name a class of expanded clone.

v_call: TRBV20-1
d_call: TRBD2
j_call: TRBJ2-7
clone_size: -
cdr3_length: 15
cdr3_aa: CSARGIAGDRYEQYF
cdr3_nt: TGCAGTGCTAGAGGTATAGCGGGAGATCGCTACGAGCAGTACTTC

v_call: TRBV12-3/TRBV12-4
d_call: -
j_call: TRBJ2-5
clone_size: -
cdr3_length: 13
cdr3_aa: CASSLGPPETQYF
cdr3_nt: TGTGCCAGCAGTTTAGGTCCGCCAGAGACCCAGTACTTC

v_call: TRBV7-9
d_call: TRBD1
j_call: TRBJ2-7
clone_size: -
cdr3_length: 14
cdr3_aa: CASSLGGTGAEQYF
cdr3_nt: TGTGCCAGCAGCTTAGGTGGGACAGGGGCCGAGCAGTACTTC

v_call: TRBV27
d_call: TRBD1
j_call: TRBJ2-5
clone_size: -
cdr3_length: 16
cdr3_aa: CASSLSGQGPQETQYF
cdr3_nt: TGTGCCAGCAGTTTATCGGGACAGGGGCCTCAAGAGACCCAGTACTTC

v_call: TRBV15
d_call: TRBD2
j_call: TRBJ2-7
clone_size: -
cdr3_length: 16
cdr3_aa: CATSPTSGQISYEQYF
cdr3_nt: TGTGCCACCAGCCCGACTAGCGGGCAAATCTCCTACGAGCAGTACTTC

v_call: TRBV7-2
d_call: TRBD2
j_call: TRBJ2-7
clone_size: once
cdr3_length: 15
cdr3_aa: CASSTASGVLYEQYF
cdr3_nt: TGTGCCAGCAGCACAGCTAGCGGGGTACTCTACGAGCAGTACTTC

v_call: TRBV10-1
d_call: TRBD1
j_call: TRBJ2-7
clone_size: -
cdr3_length: 13
cdr3_aa: CASSSTGTDEQYF
cdr3_nt: TGCGCCAGCAGTTCCACCGGGACAGACGAGCAGTACTTC

v_call: TRBV3-1
d_call: -
j_call: TRBJ2-7
clone_size: -
cdr3_length: 12
cdr3_aa: CASSRGTLEQYF
cdr3_nt: TGTGCCAGCAGCCGAGGCACCCTGGAGCAGTACTTC

v_call: TRBV13
d_call: -
j_call: TRBJ2-7
clone_size: -
cdr3_length: 14
cdr3_aa: CASSTVGFSGEQYF
cdr3_nt: TGTGCCAGCAGCACCGTCGGGTTCTCGGGCGAGCAGTACTTC

v_call: TRBV25-1
d_call: TRBD1
j_call: TRBJ1-1
clone_size: -
cdr3_length: 11
cdr3_aa: CASQTGTEAFF
cdr3_nt: TGTGCCAGCCAGACAGGGACTGAAGCTTTCTTT

v_call: TRBV28
d_call: -
j_call: TRBJ1-1
clone_size: -
cdr3_length: 14
cdr3_aa: CASTSIAGITEAFF
cdr3_nt: TGTGCCAGCACCTCAATTGCGGGTATCACTGAAGCTTTCTTT

v_call: TRBV2
d_call: TRBD2
j_call: TRBJ2-7
clone_size: once
cdr3_length: 14
cdr3_aa: CASSRTSGYHEQYF
cdr3_nt: TGTGCCAGCAGTCGGACTAGCGGGTACCACGAGCAGTACTTC

v_call: TRBV4-1
d_call: -
j_call: TRBJ2-1
clone_size: -
cdr3_length: 15
cdr3_aa: CASSQVAQISNEQFF
cdr3_nt: TGCGCCAGCAGCCAAGTAGCTCAGATCTCCAATGAGCAGTTCTTC

v_call: TRBV6-2/TRBV6-3
d_call: -
j_call: TRBJ2-7
clone_size: -
cdr3_length: 14
cdr3_aa: CASSPDEAINEQYF
cdr3_nt: TGTGCCAGCAGCCCGGATGAAGCAATCAACGAGCAGTACTTC

v_call: TRBV27
d_call: -
j_call: TRBJ2-1
clone_size: -
cdr3_length: 13
cdr3_aa: CASSLHSYNEQFF
cdr3_nt: TGTGCCAGCAGCCTACACTCCTACAATGAGCAGTTCTTC